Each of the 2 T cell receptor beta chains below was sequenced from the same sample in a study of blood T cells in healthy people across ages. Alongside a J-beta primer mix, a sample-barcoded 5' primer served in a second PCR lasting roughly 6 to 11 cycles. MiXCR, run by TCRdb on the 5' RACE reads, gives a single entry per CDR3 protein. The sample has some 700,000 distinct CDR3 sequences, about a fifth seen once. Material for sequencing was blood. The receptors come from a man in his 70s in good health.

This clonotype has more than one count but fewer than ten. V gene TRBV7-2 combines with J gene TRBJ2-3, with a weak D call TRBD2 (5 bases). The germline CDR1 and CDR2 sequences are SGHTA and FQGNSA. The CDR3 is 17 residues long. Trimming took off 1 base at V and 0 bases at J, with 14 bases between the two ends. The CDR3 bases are TGTGCCAGCAGCTTAGTCCCTCTAGCAGCTAGCACAGATACGCAGTATTTT. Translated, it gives CASSLVPLAASTDTQYF.

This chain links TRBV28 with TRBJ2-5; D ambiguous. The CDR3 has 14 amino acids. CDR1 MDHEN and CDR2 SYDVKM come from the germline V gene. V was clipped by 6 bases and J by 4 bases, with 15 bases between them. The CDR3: CASSMSGWGETQYF. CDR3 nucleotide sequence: TGTGCCAGCAGCATGAGTGGGTGGGGAGAGACCCAGTACTTC.